The 16 T cell receptor beta chains given below trace back to one sample, sequenced in a study of chemoradiotherapy in HPV16-positive cancers. Method: immunoSEQ multiplex PCR; TCRdb's copy keeps in-frame clones and lacks some. The sample lists some 25,000 clones; around 94% were seen once. Sample acquisition took place from a patient who underwent chemoradiotherapy. The receptors were gathered from a human donor with HPV-associated anogenital cancer.

The V gene is TRBV6-1, the J gene TRBJ2-6, with D uncertain. Germline V gene lookup returns CDR1 MNHNS and CDR2 SASEGT. The CDR3 loop spans 17 amino acids. Trimming took 0 bases from V and 2 from J, leaving 11 bases between them. The CDR3 loop is CASSEARVGTGANVLTF. CDR3 DNA: TGTGCCAGCAGTGAAGCGCGAGTGGGAACTGGGGCCAACGTCCTGACTTTC.

The gene calls are TRBV5-5 and TRBJ2-3, with 16 bases that match TRBD2. CDR3 length: 19 amino acids. V trimming: 2 bases; J trimming: 3 bases; junction bases outside the gene matches: 9. Looked up from germline, CDR1 is SGHKS and CDR2 is YYEKEE (reference sequence). CDR3 coding DNA: TGTGCCAGCAGCTTTCCATTGGGACTAGCGGGGGGGCCGACAGATACGCAGTATTTT. Protein product: CASSFPLGLAGGPTDTQYF.

The chain is built from TRBV7-2 and TRBJ2-7, with D maybe TRBD2 (6 bases). The germline V and J ends were trimmed by 5 bases and 0 bases, with 14 bases remaining between them. CDR3 size: 15 residues. Germline V gives CDR1 SGHTA, CDR2 FQGNSA. CDR3 coding DNA: TGTGCCAGCAGCCATGGGGGGTCCGGCTCCTACGAGCAGTACTTC. It yields the protein CASSHGGSGSYEQYF.

The chain recombines TRBV30 with TRBJ2-2; 9 bases agree with TRBD1. The J segment lost 4 bases and the V segment lost 5 bases, leaving 8 bases of the junction unmatched. Looked up from germline, CDR1 is GTSNPN and CDR2 is SVGIG (reference sequence). The CDR3 spans 15 residues. The CDR3, as DNA: TGTGCCTGGGTCCCGGGACAGGGTATCACCGGGGAGCTGTTTTTT. Protein product: CAWVPGQGITGELFF.

The gene calls are TRBV19 and TRBJ2-1, with D possibly TRBD1 on 5 matching bases. The CDR3 length is 15 residues. Trimming removed 6 bases from V and 0 bases from J, with 12 bases in between. In germline, CDR1 is LNHDA, CDR2 SQIVND (reference sequence). CDR3 DNA sequence: TGTGCCAGTAGGGTTACAGGCTTCTCCTACAATGAGCAGTTCTTC. Protein: CASRVTGFSYNEQFF. The full variable domain, in which reference TRBV19 and TRBJ2-1 provide the parts outside the CDR3, is DGGITQSPKYLFRKEGQNVTLSCEQNLNHDAMYWYRQDPGQGLRLIYYSQIVNDFQKGDIAEGYSVSREKKESFPLTVTSAQKNPTAFYLCASRVTGFSYNEQFFGPGTRLTVL.

V gene TRBV7-8 combines with J gene TRBJ1-3, with unresolved D. CDR3 length: 15 residues. Germline CDR1 reads SGHVS; CDR2 reads FQNEAQ. The ends were cut back, 2 bases at V and 0 bases at J, with 8 bases in the middle. CDR3 sequence: CASSLLSHSGNTIYF. In DNA, the CDR3 is TGTGCCAGCAGCTTACTAAGCCACTCTGGAAACACCATATATTTT.

The chain carries TRBV7-2 and TRBJ2-2; D call uncertain. This CDR3 is built from 15 residues. CDR1 is SGHTA, CDR2 FQGNSA, per germline. Trimming shortened V by 5 bases and J by 3 bases, and 13 bases separated the two germline ends. DNA for the CDR3: TGTGCCAGCAGCCTCCCCAGTCGCCACACCGGGGAGCTGTTTTTT. Its protein product is CASSLPSRHTGELFF. The full variable domain, its missing parts supplied by reference TRBV7-2 and TRBJ2-2, is GAGVSQSPSNKVTEKGKDVELRCDPISGHTALYWYRQSLGQGLEFLIYFQGNSAPDKSGLPSDRFSAERTGGSVSTLTIQRTQQEDSAVYLCASSLPSRHTGELFFGEGSRLTVL.

This clone was detected a few times. This chain joins TRBV11-1 and TRBJ1-4; possibly TRBD1 for D (5 bases). Per germline, CDR1 SGHAT and CDR2 FQDESV (reference sequence). V was clipped by 1 base and J by 1 base, with 13 bases between them. This CDR3 is built from 17 residues. The chain's CDR3 is CASSLVLGPLTNEKLFF. DNA of the CDR3: TGTGCCAGCAGCTTAGTGCTGGGGCCCCTAACTAATGAAAAACTGTTTTTT.

The chain combines TRBV29-1 with TRBJ1-2; D perhaps matches TRBD1 (5 bases). Trimming removed 2 bases at V and 5 bases at J, with 9 bases between. Germline CDR1 and CDR2: SQVTM and ANQGSEA. There are 12 residues in the CDR3. CDR3 coding DNA: TGCAGCGTTGAAAGGGGAAGGTATGGCTACACCTTC. Encoded protein: CSVERGRYGYTF.

V gene TRBV9 combines with J gene TRBJ2-1, with TRBD2 identical over 8 bases. Unmatched junction bases numbered 14, after V lost 2 bases and J lost 7 bases. The CDR3 totals 17 residues. Germline V gene sequence: CDR1 SGDLS, CDR2 YYNGEE. The DNA for the CDR3 is TGTGCCAGCAGCGTTAGTAGCGGGAACCACCAAGAAAATGAGCAGTTCTTC. Translating gives CASSVSSGNHQENEQFF.

The rearrangement links TRBV7-2 to TRBJ2-6; 8 nucleotides agree with TRBD2. The CDR3 loop spans 18 amino acids. Germline values: CDR1 SGHTA, CDR2 FQGNSA. With 5 bases clipped from V and 0 bases from J, the junction kept 9 bases outside the gene matches. CDR3: CASSLYGLASSGANVLTF. The CDR3 bases are TGTGCCAGCAGCCTATACGGACTAGCTAGCTCTGGGGCCAACGTCCTGACTTTC. Full variable domain (remainder filled in from reference TRBV7-2 and TRBJ2-6): GAGVSQSPSNKVTEKGKDVELRCDPISGHTALYWYRQSLGQGLEFLIYFQGNSAPDKSGLPSDRFSAERTGGSVSTLTIQRTQQEDSAVYLCASSLYGLASSGANVLTFGAGSRLTVL.

The chain couples TRBV2 to TRBJ1-5; maybe TRBD1 (5 bases). The length of the CDR3 is 14 residues. V shed 2 bases and J shed 6 bases, with 11 bases lying between them. The germline gives CDR1 SNHLY, CDR2 FYNNEI. The CDR3 nucleotides read TGTGCCAGCAGTGAATCGTCAGGGACTCAGCCCCAGCATTTT. Translation: CASSESSGTQPQHF.

This clone occurred once. The genes are TRBV6-6 and TRBJ1-3; D not certain. V was shortened by 1 base and J by 0 bases, with 7 bases between the two germline ends. Germline V gene lookup returns CDR1 MNHNY and CDR2 SVGAGI (reference sequence). The CDR3 consists of 15 residues. CDR3 protein: CASSYFSSSGNTIYF. For the CDR3, the DNA is TGTGCCAGCAGTTACTTTTCGAGCTCTGGAAACACCATATATTTT.

Worth noting for this clone: The junction does not match germline at one end; this may be a read error. The rearrangement joins TRBV28 to TRBJ2-7, with 7 bases lining up with TRBD1. The germline V gene has CDR1 MDHEN and CDR2 SYDVKM. The CDR3 is 15 residues long. The CDR3 nucleotides are TGTGCCAGCAGTGGGGAGACAGGGACCCGTACGAGGTTTCACTTC. Protein: CASSGETGTRTRFHF.

The J gene is TRBJ2-2, the V gene TRBV7-8, with TRBD1 identical over 7 bases. The germline V gene has CDR1 SGHVS and CDR2 FQNEAQ. There are 15 residues in the CDR3. Trimming took 5 bases from V and 5 from J; bases not matched to a gene: 8. CDR3 coding DNA: TGTGCCAGCAGCACTCGGACAGGTCAGACCGGGGAGCTGTTTTTT. Translation: CASSTRTGQTGELFF.

The gene calls are TRBV10-1 and TRBJ2-1; 10 nucleotides line up with TRBD2. CDR1 and CDR2 (germline): WNHNN, SYGVQD (reference sequence). Unmatched junction bases numbered 2, after V lost 2 bases and J lost 4 bases. This CDR3 has 15 amino acids. The CDR3 nucleotides read TGCGCCAGCAGTGAGGCTAGCGGGGGTTACAATGAGCAGTTCTTC. Its translation is CASSEASGGYNEQFF.